Listed below are T cell receptor beta chains from one sample, sequenced in a study of cytomegalovirus exposure and HLA in healthy donors. Here immunoSEQ multiplex PCR was the method, and the copy in TCRdb shows in-frame clones only, minus some. The sample consists of over 100,000 clones, roughly 82% of them appearing once. The sequencing sample was made of PBMCs. These receptors came from a male donor in good health and CMV-seropositive. The CDR3 runs from the conserved cysteine through the conserved F or W. A D gene is named only where the DNA matches it firmly. Part of the rows lack a size; the others show once, few, many or a class for expanded clones.

D	J	size	V	CDR3	DNA
TRBD1	TRBJ2-1	.	TRBV29-1	CSVGTYRGNEQFF	TGCAGCGTTGGCACGTACAGGGGCAATGAGCAGTTCTTC
.	TRBJ1-2	.	TRBV7-9	CASSFQGGGYTF	TGTGCCAGCAGCTTCCAGGGCGGTGGCTACACCTTC
TRBD2	TRBJ2-1	.	TRBV7-8	CASSHTGTSGGNNEQFF	TGTGCCAGCAGCCACACCGGGACTAGCGGGGGAAACAATGAGCAGTTCTTC
TRBD1	TRBJ2-1	.	TRBV6-5	CASRGAGGLGEQFF	TGTGCCAGCAGGGGGGCAGGGGGTCTCGGAGAGCAGTTCTTC
.	TRBJ1-1	.	TRBV7-2	CASSKQGLDTEAFF	TGTGCCAGCAGCAAACAGGGCTTAGACACTGAAGCTTTCTTT
.	TRBJ2-3	.	TRBV27	CASSLPGFSTDTQYF	TGTGCCAGCAGTTTACCGGGGTTTAGCACAGATACGCAGTATTTT
TRBD1	TRBJ2-1	.	TRBV28	CASSAPGQGAYEQFF	TGTGCCAGCAGTGCGCCGGGACAGGGGGCGTATGAGCAGTTCTTC
.	TRBJ1-5	.	TRBV28	CASSGGGGSNQPQHF	TGTGCCAGCAGTGGCGGGGGCGGGAGCAATCAGCCCCAGCATTTT
TRBD1	TRBJ2-7	once	TRBV10-3	CAISEDGQGAYEQYF	TGTGCCATCAGTGAGGACGGGCAGGGGGCCTACGAGCAGTACTTC
.	TRBJ2-1	once	TRBV27	CASSFRGGEQFF	TGTGCCAGCAGTTTCAGGGGTGGTGAGCAGTTCTTC
.	TRBJ2-1	.	TRBV11-2	CASSLKQVRNEQFF	TGTGCCAGCAGCTTAAAACAGGTCAGAAATGAGCAGTTCTTC
.	TRBJ1-2	.	TRBV7-9	CASSSEGIGYTF	TGTGCCAGCAGCTCCGAGGGAATCGGCTACACCTTC
TRBD1	TRBJ2-7	.	TRBV27	CASSWDRGHEQYF	TGTGCCAGCAGTTGGGACAGGGGACACGAGCAGTACTTC